Below are 17 T cell receptor beta chains sequenced from a single sample in a study of blood T cell repertoires in COVID-19. Sequenced by immunoSEQ multiplex PCR; TCRdb stores in-frame clones only, minus some. The data show 200,000 to 250,000 clones, around 90% seen once. Sequenced: peripheral blood. The receptors shown here come from a woman younger than 35 who had recovered from COVID-19.

This chain links TRBV7-2 with TRBJ2-2, with TRBD1 identical over 9 bases. The CDR3 is made up of 16 amino acids. The germline CDR1 and CDR2 sequences are SGHTA and FQGNSA. Unmatched junction bases numbered 8, after V lost 5 bases and J lost 4 bases. In DNA, the CDR3 is TGTGCCAGCAGCAGCCGGGACAGGGAATCCACCGGGGAGCTGTTTTTT. Translating gives CASSSRDRESTGELFF. Full variable domain (rest looked up from reference TRBV7-2 and TRBJ2-2): GAGVSQSPSNKVTEKGKDVELRCDPISGHTALYWYRQSLGQGLEFLIYFQGNSAPDKSGLPSDRFSAERTGGSVSTLTIQRTQQEDSAVYLCASSSRDRESTGELFFGEGSRLTVL.

This clone was found once. This chain links TRBV12-5 with TRBJ2-2; 13 nucleotides line up with TRBD2. Germline trimming cut 3 bases from V and 0 bases from J; bases unmatched to any gene: 4. The CDR3 has 18 residues. Germline V lookup: CDR1 LGHNT, CDR2 FRNRAP. The CDR3 here is CASGFWTSGSTNTGELFF. The CDR3 nucleotides are TGTGCTAGTGGTTTTTGGACTAGCGGGAGCACGAACACCGGGGAGCTGTTTTTT.

The chain is built from TRBV5-1 and TRBJ1-1; 11 bases line up with TRBD1. Germline V gene lookup returns CDR1 SGHRS and CDR2 YFSETQ. Trimming cost V 3 bases and J 3 bases; bases outside gene matches: 13. The CDR3 runs to 18 residues. The CDR3 sequence: CASSWGPGTGGVYTEAFF. The DNA for the CDR3 is TGCGCCAGCAGCTGGGGCCCCGGGACAGGGGGAGTTTACACTGAAGCTTTCTTT.

The rearrangement joins TRBV29-1 to TRBJ2-1; D perhaps matches TRBD2 (7 bases). The V and J ends lost 6 bases and 6 bases respectively, with 15 bases between them. The CDR3 spans 13 residues. Germline V gene sequence: CDR1 SQVTM, CDR2 ANQGSEA. The CDR3 nucleotides are TGCAGCGTGGGGGCGGGAGTCATCAATGAGCAGTTCTTC. It is translated as CSVGAGVINEQFF.

This clone was seen many times. V gene TRBV6-4 combines with J gene TRBJ2-2, with a possible D match to TRBD2 (5 bases). The CDR3 spans 15 residues. V lost 2 bases and J 1 base, leaving 8 bases between the germline ends. Germline V gene sequence: CDR1 MRHNA, CDR2 SNTAGT. For the CDR3, the DNA is TGTGCCAGCAGTGACGGAAGCGGGAACACCGGGGAGCTGTTTTTT. Translation: CASSDGSGNTGELFF.

The chain couples TRBV27 to TRBJ1-1; D unresolved. CDR1 and CDR2 from the germline V gene are MNHEY and SMNVEV (reference sequence). This CDR3 has 14 amino acids. Trimming took off 0 bases at V and 8 bases at J, with 13 bases between the two ends. CDR3 bases: TGTGCCAGCAGTTTATCCCCTACAGCCGAAGAAGCTTTCTTT. It specifies CASSLSPTAEEAFF.

CDR3 nucleotide sequence: TGCGCCAGCGGACAGGGACAGGGTTACGAGCAGTACTTC. It is translated as CASGQGQGYEQYF. The chain joins TRBV5-1 to TRBJ2-7; TRBD1 matches at 9 bases. J lost 4 bases, V lost 7 bases, and 6 bases had no gene match. The CDR3 consists of 13 residues. Germline V gene sequence: CDR1 SGHRS, CDR2 YFSETQ.

This chain links TRBV5-4 with TRBJ2-1, with no clear D. Germline V gene data show CDR1 as SGHNT and CDR2 as YYREEE (reference sequence). CDR3 length equals 17 residues. Trimming removed 3 bases from V and 1 base from J, with 17 bases in between. The CDR3 loop reads CASSSGSSLLSYNEQFF. The CDR3 bases are TGTGCCAGCAGCTCCGGAAGTAGCCTATTATCCTACAATGAGCAGTTCTTC.

This rearrangement joins TRBV6-1 to TRBJ2-3; 10 nucleotides align to TRBD2. Germline loops: CDR1 MNHNS, CDR2 SASEGT. Germline trimming cut 0 bases from V and 4 bases from J; bases unmatched to any gene: 10. The CDR3 sequence is 18 residues long. Here the CDR3 reads CASSEALSGRAYPDTQYF. CDR3 nucleotides: TGTGCCAGCAGTGAAGCGCTGAGCGGGAGGGCCTACCCAGATACGCAGTATTTT.

The V and J genes are TRBV5-8 and TRBJ1-1, with D maybe TRBD1 (5 bases). The CDR3 runs 14 residues. The germline V gene has CDR1 SGHTS and CDR2 YDEGEE. Trimming shortened V by 0 bases and J by 2 bases, and 8 bases separated the two germline ends. CDR3 nucleotide sequence: TGTGCCAGCAGCTTGGAGGGGATAAACACTGAAGCTTTCTTT. The encoded protein is CASSLEGINTEAFF.

The CDR3 loop is CASSLSGSSYNEQFF. In nucleotides, the CDR3 is TGTGCCAGCAGCCTGAGCGGAAGCTCCTACAATGAGCAGTTCTTC. The chain couples TRBV5-5 to TRBJ2-1, with D perhaps TRBD2 (5 bases). This CDR3 contains 15 residues. Per germline, CDR1 SGHKS and CDR2 YYEKEE (reference sequence). Deletions cut 4 bases from V and 0 bases from J, with 11 bases between.

This chain joins TRBV6-6 and TRBJ2-7; D not resolved. Per germline, CDR1 MNHNY and CDR2 SVGAGI (reference sequence). Between the trimmed V and J ends, which lost 6 bases and 0 bases, there was a span of 9 bases. The CDR3 consists of 13 residues. The CDR3 spells CASRPTDSYEQYF. As DNA, the CDR3 is TGTGCCAGCAGACCCACAGACTCCTACGAGCAGTACTTC.

V is TRBV30 and J is TRBJ2-1; D is perhaps TRBD1 (8 bases). Trimming removed 2 bases at V and 8 bases at J, with 19 bases between. This CDR3 has 15 amino acids. Germline-derived CDR1 and CDR2 are GTSNPN and SVGIG (reference sequence). CDR3 in amino acids: CAWSQYRGGFYEQFF. The DNA for the CDR3 is TGTGCCTGGAGTCAATACAGGGGGGGATTCTATGAGCAGTTCTTC.

The chain employs TRBV9 and TRBJ1-2; 8 bases fit TRBD1. The junction had 7 bases not matched to a gene; V was cut back by 3 bases and J by 3 bases. This CDR3 is 15 amino acids long. CDR1 SGDLS and CDR2 YYNGEE come from the germline V gene. For the CDR3, the DNA is TGTGCCAGCAGCGCACAGGCAGGGGGCGACTATGGCTACACCTTC. It is translated as CASSAQAGGDYGYTF.

V is TRBV19 and J is TRBJ1-1; 7 bases are a match to TRBD1. V gave up 8 bases and J gave up 1 base; unmatched junction bases: 19. Germline values: CDR1 LNHDA, CDR2 SQIVND (reference sequence). The CDR3 extends over 18 amino acids. This chain's CDR3 is CASPPGVSQGEPNTEAFF. CDR3 DNA: TGTGCCAGTCCACCCGGGGTATCGCAGGGGGAACCGAACACTGAAGCTTTCTTT.

The V call is TRBV5-6, the J call TRBJ1-1, with D uncertain. This CDR3 comprises 15 residues. Looked up from germline, CDR1 is SGHDT and CDR2 is YYEEEE. Trimming cost V 2 bases and J 0 bases, with 11 bases left between them. The CDR3 nucleotides read TGTGCCAGCAGCTTCGGCCCCGACATGAACACTGAAGCTTTCTTT. As protein: CASSFGPDMNTEAFF.

The J gene is TRBJ2-5, the V gene TRBV11-3; possible D gene TRBD2, 8 bases. Germline CDR1 reads SGHNT; CDR2 reads YENEEA. The CDR3 contains 19 residues. V gave up 5 bases and J gave up 6 bases, with 31 bases separating them. CDR3 region: CASSPGGFPAGERGQTQYF. CDR3 nucleotide sequence: TGTGCCAGCAGCCCAGGGGGTTTTCCAGCGGGAGAACGCGGGCAGACCCAGTACTTC. Based on the CDR3 plus reference TRBV11-3 and TRBJ2-5, the full variable domain is EAGVVQSPRYKIIEKKQPVAFWCNPISGHNTLYWYLQNLGQGPELLIRYENEEAVDDSQLPKDRFSAERLKGVDSTLKIQPAELGDSAVYLCASSPGGFPAGERGQTQYFGPGTRLLVL.